These T cell receptor beta chains were read from a single sample in a study of T cell repertoires in cytomegalovirus infection. From the reads, TCRdb called clonotypes with MiXCR, one entry per CDR3 protein. The table includes roughly 49,000 distinct CDR3 sequences, roughly 20% detected once. No antigens are known for them. The sequences come from CD8+ T cells from cultured PBMCs, collected from culture after CMV antigen stimulation. The receptors originated from a human donor in good health (CMV status not recorded). Some clones in this sample may be carry-over from other donors' samples. The CDR3 runs from the conserved cysteine through the conserved F or W. A D gene is named only where the DNA matches it firmly. Not all rows give a size; the values are once, few, many and, for expanded clones, a class.

CDR3nt: TGTGCCAGCCGGGGACAGGGAATGGCCAAAAACATTCAGTACTTC
CDR3aa: CASRGQGMAKNIQYF
v_gene: TRBV7-2
j_gene: TRBJ2-4
d_gene: TRBD1
abundance: NA
len: 15

CDR3nt: TGCGCCAGCAGCCCCCGGGGTAGCGGGAGGACCTACGAGCAGTACTTC
CDR3aa: CASSPRGSGRTYEQYF
v_gene: TRBV5-1
j_gene: TRBJ2-7
d_gene: TRBD2
abundance: NA
len: 16

CDR3nt: TGTGCCAGCAGCCCCAGCGCGGATTTTTGGCCTCACAAAGAGACCCAGTACTTC
CDR3aa: CASSPSADFWPHKETQYF
v_gene: TRBV9
j_gene: TRBJ2-5
d_gene: NA
abundance: few
len: 18

CDR3nt: TGTGCCAGCAAAAAGGGTGTTCGGCAGCCCCAGCATTTT
CDR3aa: CASKKGVRQPQHF
v_gene: TRBV27
j_gene: TRBJ1-5
d_gene: NA
abundance: NA
len: 13

CDR3nt: TGTGCTAGTGGTTTTACAGGACAGGGCAGCCATGGCTACACCTTC
CDR3aa: CASGFTGQGSHGYTF
v_gene: TRBV12-5
j_gene: TRBJ1-2
d_gene: TRBD1
abundance: NA
len: 15

CDR3nt: TGCAGTGCCATCAGGGGAACCGGGGAGCTGTTTTTT
CDR3aa: CSAIRGTGELFF
v_gene: TRBV20-1
j_gene: TRBJ2-2
d_gene: NA
abundance: NA
len: 12

CDR3nt: TGCGCCAGCAGTGAGTCGAATACTAGAACCTATGAGCAGTTCTTC
CDR3aa: CASSESNTRTYEQFF
v_gene: TRBV10-2
j_gene: TRBJ2-1
d_gene: NA
abundance: NA
len: 15

CDR3nt: TGTGCCAGCAGCTTAGAACTAGCGCCCCATGAGCAGTTCTTC
CDR3aa: CASSLELAPHEQFF
v_gene: TRBV11-1
j_gene: TRBJ2-1
d_gene: TRBD2
abundance: few
len: 14

CDR3nt: TGTGCCAGCAAACTACTGAGACAGGCGACCTCTGGAAACACCATATATTTT
CDR3aa: CASKLLRQATSGNTIYF
v_gene: TRBV5-6
j_gene: TRBJ1-3
d_gene: NA
abundance: NA
len: 17

CDR3nt: TGTGCCAGCAGCTATGCAGCTATGAACACTGAAGCTTTCTTT
CDR3aa: CASSYAAMNTEAFF
v_gene: TRBV7-8
j_gene: TRBJ1-1
d_gene: NA
abundance: few
len: 14

CDR3nt: TGTGCCAGCAGTTGGACAGACTATCAGCCCCAGCATTTT
CDR3aa: CASSWTDYQPQHF
v_gene: TRBV7-2
j_gene: TRBJ1-5
d_gene: NA
abundance: NA
len: 13

CDR3nt: TGTGCCAGCAGTTTAGTTGCCAATAACTACGAGCAGTACTTC
CDR3aa: CASSLVANNYEQYF
v_gene: TRBV27
j_gene: TRBJ2-7
d_gene: NA
abundance: many
len: 14

CDR3nt: TGTGCCAGCAGTTACTCGTCCCGGTTGAACACTGAAGCTTTCTTT
CDR3aa: CASSYSSRLNTEAFF
v_gene: TRBV6-6
j_gene: TRBJ1-1
d_gene: NA
abundance: few
len: 15

CDR3nt: TGTGCCAGTAGTATAGGCTACGAGCAGTACTTC
CDR3aa: CASSIGYEQYF
v_gene: TRBV19
j_gene: TRBJ2-7
d_gene: NA
abundance: few
len: 11

CDR3nt: TGTGCCAGCAGCTTCGTTGGGGAGGGCACCGGGGAGCTGTTTTTT
CDR3aa: CASSFVGEGTGELFF
v_gene: TRBV7-6
j_gene: TRBJ2-2
d_gene: TRBD2
abundance: few
len: 15

CDR3nt: TGCAGCGTAATACAGGGTGGAGAGTCACGCTATGGCTACACCTTC
CDR3aa: CSVIQGGESRYGYTF
v_gene: TRBV29-1
j_gene: TRBJ1-2
d_gene: NA
abundance: NA
len: 15

CDR3nt: TGCGCCAGCAGCCAAGTTATCAGGGGACCAGATACGCAGTATTTT
CDR3aa: CASSQVIRGPDTQYF
v_gene: TRBV4-1
j_gene: TRBJ2-3
d_gene: NA
abundance: few
len: 15

CDR3nt: TGTGCCAGCACCCGAGTGGGTGAGCAGTTCTTC
CDR3aa: CASTRVGEQFF
v_gene: TRBV7-2
j_gene: TRBJ2-1
d_gene: NA
abundance: few
len: 11

CDR3nt: TGTGCCAGCAGTTTAGGTAGCGGGGGCACAGATACGCAGTATTTT
CDR3aa: CASSLGSGGTDTQYF
v_gene: TRBV27
j_gene: TRBJ2-3
d_gene: TRBD2
abundance: NA
len: 15

CDR3nt: TGTGCCAGCAGCCCCCCGGATAGCCCGAACCAGCTGTTTTTT
CDR3aa: CASSPPDSPNQLFF
v_gene: TRBV7-2
j_gene: TRBJ2-2
d_gene: NA
abundance: NA
len: 14

CDR3nt: TGTGCCAGCAGTGTACCGGGACAGAGATTGGACGAGCAGTACTTC
CDR3aa: CASSVPGQRLDEQYF
v_gene: TRBV6-1
j_gene: TRBJ2-7
d_gene: TRBD1
abundance: NA
len: 15

CDR3nt: TGTGCCAGCAGTTCCCCGGGGGGGGGGCCCAATCAGCCCCAGCATTTT
CDR3aa: CASSSPGGGPNQPQHF
v_gene: TRBV6-6
j_gene: TRBJ1-5
d_gene: NA
abundance: few
len: 16

CDR3nt: TGCAGCGTTGGGGACAGGGGGCCAGTTGAGCAGTTCTTC
CDR3aa: CSVGDRGPVEQFF
v_gene: TRBV29-1
j_gene: TRBJ2-1
d_gene: TRBD1
abundance: NA
len: 13

CDR3nt: TGTGCCAGCAGCCAAATTAGCCTAGCAGCCGAGCAGTACTTC
CDR3aa: CASSQISLAAEQYF
v_gene: TRBV11-2
j_gene: TRBJ2-7
d_gene: NA
abundance: few
len: 14

CDR3nt: TGTGCCAGCAGTTTAGACCCCTCTGGGGCCAACGTCCTGACTTTC
CDR3aa: CASSLDPSGANVLTF
v_gene: TRBV28
j_gene: TRBJ2-6
d_gene: NA
abundance: NA
len: 15

CDR3nt: TGTGCCAGCAGCTTCAAGAGCGGGGGGGGGACCTACGAGCAGTACTTC
CDR3aa: CASSFKSGGGTYEQYF
v_gene: TRBV7-9
j_gene: TRBJ2-7
d_gene: TRBD2
abundance: NA
len: 16

CDR3nt: TGCGCCAGCAGCCAAGATCTGAGCGGGGGGGCCGTCACAGATACGCAGTATTTT
CDR3aa: CASSQDLSGGAVTDTQYF
v_gene: TRBV4-3
j_gene: TRBJ2-3
d_gene: TRBD2
abundance: few
len: 18

CDR3nt: TGTGCCAGCAGTTTGGGCACCCCGGGGGCCAACGTCCTGACTTTC
CDR3aa: CASSLGTPGANVLTF
v_gene: TRBV27
j_gene: TRBJ2-6
d_gene: NA
abundance: NA
len: 15

CDR3nt: TGTGCCAGCAGCTTAGTCGGGAGCCACTCAGATACGCAGTATTTT
CDR3aa: CASSLVGSHSDTQYF
v_gene: TRBV7-2
j_gene: TRBJ2-3
d_gene: NA
abundance: NA
len: 15

CDR3nt: TGTGCCAGCAGCCCTTATCCAGGGTCAAACACTGAAGCTTTCTTT
CDR3aa: CASSPYPGSNTEAFF
v_gene: TRBV27
j_gene: TRBJ1-1
d_gene: NA
abundance: NA
len: 15